One TCR beta chain is described in this entry. Its antigen target is currently unknown. No qualities accompany the bases; no much larger clone lies one base away. The donors were healthy, HIV-negative adults who had no recently reported acute infections or vaccinations. Every donor was a Caucasian adult living in Nashville, Tennessee, USA. CD4+ T cells were enriched by magnetic negative selection; naive cells were then positively selected on CD45RA, and the negative fraction formed the memory subset. After blood collection by leukapheresis, PBMCs were isolated using Ficoll-Histopaque density gradient centrifugation and then cryopreserved in the vapor phase of liquid nitrogen. Analytical flow cytometry was used to check the purity and quantity of every magnetically sorted T cell population. From each sorted fraction, genomic DNA was isolated and quantified by UV absorbance on a Nanodrop 2000c. Spanning cysteine to phenylalanine, the CDR3 consists of 12 amino acids. Only the CDR3 part of the read is kept: 36 bases, read in frame from the first base. CDR1 and CDR2, per the germline V gene, are MDHEN and SYDVKM. Trimming costs V 2 bases and J 7 bases, and their ends lie 5 bases apart.

The entry originates in a study of shared clonotypes between healthy human individuals (dated by TCRdb to the early 2020s). Context from the whole study: A couple of women and a few men aged 18 to 49 years were included in the cohort. Per donor, three plates each were used for CD4 naive and CD4 memory, two for CD8 naive, and one for CD8 memory. The study deeply sequenced blood TCR repertoires of about 5 healthy adults to estimate repertoire size and the extent of clonotype sharing between individuals. Per donor, leukapheresis produced somewhere between about 0.94 and 9 billion PBMCs. To increase sequencing depth and limit assay-specific biases, different laboratories used diverse techniques to prepare libraries and sequence TCR repertoires. On the study overall, not on this receptor specifically: Incomplete sequencing was indicated by rarefaction of sorted-subset datasets, despite the large sequencing depth. Higher generation probabilities were observed for clonotypes shared by all four sorted-subset donors than for non-shared clonotypes. Pairwise subsampling indicated that sequencing depth was expected to affect the degree of clonotype sharing among donors. Sampling was restricted to blood, and TCR repertoires in tissue are likely to differ from TCR repertoires in blood. About 5% of naive CD4, 3.5% of naive CD8, roughly 2.5% of memory CD4, and approximately 0.4% of memory CD8 clonotypes were shared across several donors. Naive subsets generally had larger estimated clonotype richness than memory subsets did. The small number of donors limited the genetic and exposure-history diversity represented.

Using the deep immunoSEQ assay, multiplex PCR amplified TCR CDR3 regions from genomic DNA. Genomic DNA extracted from each cell subset was distributed evenly over all wells of several immunoSEQ 96-well plates, and each plate served as one replicate. For sorted subsets, around 200 ng genomic DNA, equal to 30,000 or so T cell genomes, was loaded into each replicate PCR. Purified libraries were measured with a Qubit 3.0 fluorometer, size-checked on a Bioanalyzer 2100, and measured again with the KAPA Library Quantification kit. Every immunoSEQ 96-well plate was sequenced on a separate single-read 150-cycle Illumina NextSeq 550 flow cell. Per the original workflow: The immunoSEQ output contained only junctional sequences without quality scores, so filtering could not match that applied to full-length reads. Sequences were annotated with PyIR, a Python wrapper for IgBLAST v1.9, and V/J genes and CDR3 were assigned using IMGT germline references. Reads with weak V/J assignments (E-value above 1e-6), missing CDR3, stop codons, out-of-frame junctions, or ambiguous translated residues were removed. V3J clonotypes were defined as sequences sharing an identical inferred V gene, J gene, and CDR3 amino acid sequence. Percentage overlap between repertoires was calculated by dividing the number of shared unique clonotypes by the size of the smaller repertoire. Repertoire richness was assessed with RTK rarefaction, the Chao1 estimator, and Recon v2.1 estimates of unobserved clonotypes. OLGA was used to compute generation probabilities for all TCRbeta clonotypes that the gDNA method yielded from a handful of donors. TCRdb obtained this table from immuneACCESS and retained in-frame rearrangements with V and J assigned. These tables miss some clones; where compared with another copy, unresolved V genes account for less than half of the shortfall, and the remainder is unexplained. V and J calls and clone size are those listed in that table; D and trimming were worked out from the DNA. For this sample the table gives some 2.4 million clones, of which 80% to 95% were detected only once. Roughly 0.39% of the sample comes from the top ten.

The origin of this receptor is a man younger than 30 in good health. Some clones in this sample may be carry-over from other donors' samples. The V and J segments used are TRBV28 and TRBJ2-2; the D gene lacks a confident call. Material for sequencing was naive CD4+ T cells from PBMCs. The cell subset or site label, read with the paper, signifies: CD45RA+ positively selected. The DNA reads TGTGCCAGCAGTTTAAATAACGGGGAGCTGTTTTTT. Its translation reads: CASSLNNGELFF. Supplemented by the reference TRBV28 and TRBJ2-2 proteins around the CDR3, the complete variable domain is DVKVTQSSRYLVKRTGEKVFLECVQDMDHENMFWYRQDPGLGLRLIYFSYDVKMKEKGDIPEGYSVSREKKERFSLILESASTNQTSMYLCASSLNNGELFFGEGSRLTVL.